Below, 29 T cell receptor beta chains from the same sample are listed, as sequenced in a study of T cell responses to AZD1222 COVID-19 vaccine. Profiling relied on immunoSEQ multiplex PCR, and the TCRdb table lists in-frame clones only, not all of them. This sample carries around 150,000 clones, around 93% of them seen once, and the ten largest clones take approximately 6.8%. The sample in question was peripheral blood, obtained 28 days after the second AZD1222 dose. All receptors come from an adult who received the AZD1222 COVID-19 vaccine.

This clone was picked up a small number of times. The chain carries TRBV5-4 and TRBJ2-2; D not resolved. The CDR3 sequence is 14 residues long. Germline CDR1 and CDR2: SGHNT and YYREEE (reference sequence). V lost 0 bases to trimming and J lost 4 bases, with 7 bases between them. The CDR3 DNA follows: TGTGCCAGCAGCTTGGGGGTCGCCACCGGGGAGCTGTTTTTT. It encodes CASSLGVATGELFF.

The chain is built from TRBV6-5 and TRBJ1-4, with D unresolved. Germline V lookup: CDR1 MNHEY, CDR2 SVGAGI. The ends were cut back, 6 bases at V and 3 bases at J, with 14 bases in the middle. The CDR3 sequence is 15 residues long. The CDR3 DNA is TGTGCCAGCAGCGGGGTAGCGGAGGCTAATGAAAAACTGTTTTTT. This encodes CASSGVAEANEKLFF.

CDR3 sequence reads: CASSPLGGVNTEAFF. The DNA of the CDR3 is TGTGCCAGCAGTCCCCTGGGCGGGGTGAACACTGAAGCTTTCTTT. The chain links TRBV27 to TRBJ1-1; no clear D. Trimming removed 5 bases at V and 0 bases at J, with 13 bases between. The V gene's germline CDR1 is MNHEY and CDR2 SMNVEV (reference sequence). The CDR3 loop spans 15 amino acids.

The rearrangement uses TRBV4-1 and TRBJ2-1; TRBD2 matches 8 bases. Looked up from germline, CDR1 is MGHRA and CDR2 is YSYEKL. V shed 5 bases and J 0 bases; nucleotides not matched to a gene: 9. The CDR3 extends over 17 amino acids. The CDR3 coding sequence is TGCGCCAGCAGCTCAGATGCGGGGGGAATCTCCTACAATGAGCAGTTCTTC. This translates into CASSSDAGGISYNEQFF.

This clone was observed once. This chain connects TRBV2 to TRBJ1-1; D is possibly TRBD1 (5 bases). The CDR3 extends over 13 amino acids. Per germline, CDR1 SNHLY and CDR2 FYNNEI. With 7 bases removed from V and 5 bases from J, the gap between germline ends came to 14 bases. CDR3 sequence: CASMGPGWTEAFF. The DNA of the CDR3 is TGTGCCAGCATGGGGCCAGGGTGGACTGAAGCTTTCTTT.

The chain carries TRBV19 and TRBJ1-2; 7 bases map to TRBD1. The CDR3 runs 15 residues. The V segment lost 4 bases and the J segment 4 bases; nucleotides outside the gene matches: 9. The germline V gene encodes CDR1 LNHDA and CDR2 SQIVND (reference sequence). DNA of the CDR3: TGTGCCAGTAGTAGGGGTTTACAGGGGCGCTATGGCTACACCTTC. The encoded protein is CASSRGLQGRYGYTF.

J is TRBJ2-5 and V is TRBV7-6; D is unresolved. Germline CDR1 and CDR2: SGHVS and FNYEAQ. With 5 bases removed from V and 4 bases from J, the gap between germline ends came to 11 bases. The CDR3 runs to 13 residues. As DNA, the CDR3 is TGTGCCAGCAGCCCCCGCGGCAGAGAGACCCAGTACTTC. This encodes CASSPRGRETQYF.

J is TRBJ2-3 and V is TRBV5-4; TRBD2 aligns across 9 bases. CDR3 length equals 13 residues. After removal of 7 bases from V and 3 bases from J, the junction contained 3 bases not matched to a gene. CDR1 and CDR2 from the germline V gene are SGHNT and YYREEE (reference sequence). The CDR3 loop reads CASAGGMTDTQYF. Here the CDR3 DNA reads TGTGCCAGCGCGGGGGGGATGACAGATACGCAGTATTTT.

This chain links TRBV9 with TRBJ1-2; 10 bases are a match to TRBD1. The CDR3 extends over 15 amino acids. The V segment lost 3 bases and the J segment 9 bases; nucleotides outside the gene matches: 11. Germline V CDR1 and CDR2: SGDLS, YYNGEE. CDR3 residues: CASSAQILGQGSYTF. The DNA of the CDR3 is TGTGCCAGCAGCGCTCAAATTTTGGGACAGGGGAGCTACACCTTC.

The rearrangement joins TRBV6-2 or TRBV6-3 to TRBJ1-2, with no clear D. The germline V gene encodes CDR1 MNHEY and CDR2 SVGEGT. V lost 3 bases and J lost 7, with 12 bases in between. The CDR3 consists of 13 residues. The CDR3 DNA is TGTGCCAGCAGTTATACTCTACGGACTGGCTACACCTTC. This encodes CASSYTLRTGYTF.

This clone has only one observation. CDR3 residues: CASSRPGLGYTF. For the CDR3, the DNA is TGTGCCAGCAGCCGACCGGGTCTTGGCTACACCTTC. This rearrangement joins TRBV6-6 to TRBJ1-2; D ambiguous. V gave up 6 bases and J gave up 7 bases, with 12 bases separating them. From germline, CDR1 is MNHNY and CDR2 SVGAGI (reference sequence). The CDR3 extends over 12 amino acids.

This sequence joins TRBV6-1 and TRBJ1-5, with D unresolved. The CDR3 sequence is 14 residues long. Germline CDR1 reads MNHNS; CDR2 reads SASEGT. V lost 2 bases to trimming and J lost 3 bases, with 8 bases between them. CDR3 in amino acids: CASSETGYNQPQHF. The CDR3 region has the DNA TGTGCCAGCAGTGAAACGGGGTACAATCAGCCCCAGCATTTT.

The V gene is TRBV6-5, the J gene TRBJ1-1; tentatively, D is TRBD1 (5 bases). There are 15 residues in the CDR3. V lost 6 bases, J lost 6 bases, and 20 bases lay in between. The germline V gene has CDR1 MNHEY and CDR2 SVGAGI. CDR3 nucleotide sequence: TGTGCCAGCAGACGCGGGACCTTTACGGTGGCTGAAGCTTTCTTT. Amino acids: CASRRGTFTVAEAFF.

The chain links TRBV5-6 to TRBJ1-3; a possible D gene is TRBD1 (5 bases). This CDR3 is built from 15 residues. CDR1 is SGHDT and CDR2 is YYEEEE in the germline V gene. The V end lost 1 base, the J end lost 2 bases, and 10 bases lay between the germline ends. This CDR3 is CASSLIGTAGNTIYF. The CDR3 nucleotides are TGTGCCAGCAGCTTGATCGGGACGGCTGGAAACACCATATATTTT.

This chain joins TRBV9 and TRBJ1-1; TRBD1 aligns across 7 bases. This CDR3 contains 14 residues. The V gene's germline CDR1 is SGDLS and CDR2 YYNGEE. V shed 3 bases, J shed 3 bases, and the junction held 5 bases outside the gene matches. Here the CDR3 reads CASSARQGHTEAFF. In DNA, the CDR3 is TGTGCCAGCAGCGCCCGACAGGGCCACACTGAAGCTTTCTTT.

This chain connects TRBV28 to TRBJ2-1; 11 bases map to TRBD2. The germline CDR1 and CDR2 sequences are MDHEN and SYDVKM. Trimming cost V 6 bases and J 6 bases; bases outside gene matches: 7. The CDR3 spans 15 residues. The CDR3 is CASRRSGGAPNEQFF. DNA of the CDR3: TGTGCCAGCAGACGTAGCGGGGGGGCACCCAATGAGCAGTTCTTC.

This clone was seen a single time. The chain combines TRBV4-3 with TRBJ1-1; D is uncertain. Trimming cost V 2 bases and J 0 bases, with 13 bases left between them. Germline V gene sequence: CDR1 LGHNA, CDR2 YSLEER. CDR3 length equals 16 residues. The CDR3 loop reads CASSQYGVFMNTEAFF. The CDR3, as DNA: TGCGCCAGCAGCCAATACGGGGTGTTCATGAACACTGAAGCTTTCTTT.

This rearrangement joins TRBV18 to TRBJ1-5; no clear D gene. V lost 2 bases and J 5 bases, leaving 10 bases between the germline ends. This CDR3 is built from 14 residues. From germline, CDR1 is KGHSH and CDR2 LQKENI. CDR3 residues: CASSPGNGHQPQHF. CDR3 bases: TGTGCCAGCTCACCAGGGAACGGCCATCAGCCCCAGCATTTT. The variable domain in full, with the rest retrieved from reference TRBV18 and TRBJ1-5, is NAGVMQNPRHLVRRRGQEARLRCSPMKGHSHVYWYRQLPEEGLKFMVYLQKENIIDESGMPKERFSAEFPKEGPSILRIQQVVRGDSAAYFCASSPGNGHQPQHFGDGTRLSIL.

This chain joins TRBV30 and TRBJ1-1, with TRBD1 identical over 7 bases. Germline CDR1 GTSNPN, CDR2 SVGIG (reference sequence). This CDR3 is 13 amino acids long. J lost 5 bases, V lost 5 bases, and 8 bases had no gene match. The CDR3 protein is CAWARTGLTEAFF. The CDR3, as DNA: TGTGCCTGGGCCAGGACAGGATTAACTGAAGCTTTCTTT.

As DNA, the CDR3 is TGCGCCAGCAGCACCGGGGGGAGCTCCTACAATGAGCAGTTCTTC. It codes for CASSTGGSSYNEQFF. This chain links TRBV5-1 with TRBJ2-1; 7 bases match TRBD2. The CDR3 extends over 15 amino acids. Germline-derived CDR1 and CDR2 are SGHRS and YFSETQ. Unmatched junction bases numbered 4, after V lost 4 bases and J lost 0 bases.

This sequence joins TRBV10-3 and TRBJ1-2; TRBD1 might be the D (5 bases). Trimming left V 5 bases short and J 1 base short, with 11 bases between. The germline CDR1 and CDR2 sequences are ENHRY and SYGVKD. The CDR3 contains 14 residues. DNA of the CDR3: TGTGCCATCAGTACGACAGAGATTAACTATGGCTACACCTTC. This codes for CAISTTEINYGYTF.

V gene TRBV9 combines with J gene TRBJ1-2; no clear D gene. This CDR3 is built from 14 residues. Germline CDR1 and CDR2: SGDLS and YYNGEE. V was clipped by 5 bases and J by 1 base, with 12 bases between them. CDR3: CASRENSGNYGYTF. Written as DNA, the CDR3 is TGTGCCAGCAGAGAAAATTCGGGTAACTATGGCTACACCTTC. Full variable domain (rest looked up from reference TRBV9 and TRBJ1-2): DSGVTQTPKHLITATGQRVTLRCSPRSGDLSVYWYQQSLDQGLQFLIQYYNGEERAKGNILERFSAQQFPDLHSELNLSSLELGDSALYFCASRENSGNYGYTFGSGTRLTVV.

V usage is TRBV7-9 and J usage is TRBJ2-3; 8 nucleotides align to TRBD2. The CDR3 has 13 amino acids. Germline CDR1 is SEHNR and CDR2 is FQNEAQ (reference sequence). V shed 3 bases, J shed 7 bases, and the junction held 3 bases outside the gene matches. The CDR3 is CASSFGGANTQYF. The CDR3 DNA follows: TGTGCCAGCAGCTTCGGGGGGGCAAATACGCAGTATTTT.

This rearrangement joins TRBV10-3 to TRBJ1-2; tentatively, D is TRBD1 (6 bases). Germline-derived CDR1 and CDR2 are ENHRY and SYGVKD. The V end lost 0 bases, the J end lost 10 bases, and 21 bases lay between the germline ends. The CDR3 totals 16 residues. This chain's CDR3 is CAISESISRWGHLYTF. CDR3 bases: TGTGCCATCAGTGAGTCGATATCCCGGTGGGGACACCTCTACACCTTC.

J is TRBJ2-1 and V is TRBV7-9; D unclear. V gave up 2 bases and J gave up 15 bases, with 17 bases separating them. The CDR3 spans 13 residues. CDR1 and CDR2 from the germline V gene are SEHNR and FQNEAQ (reference sequence). The CDR3 bases are TGTGCCAGCAGCTTATTCACCACCGAAACCACGTTCTTC. It codes for CASSLFTTETTFF.

With regard to this clone: The sample carries other DNA sequences with the same CDR3. This chain links TRBV2 with TRBJ1-5; D unclear. The CDR3 is made up of 13 amino acids. Trimming cost V 4 bases and J 4 bases, with 8 bases left between them. Germline loops: CDR1 SNHLY, CDR2 FYNNEI. Written as DNA, the CDR3 is TGTGCCAGCAGTGGGACGGGGAATCAGCCCCAGCATTTT. This translates into CASSGTGNQPQHF.

This clone turned up a few times. The V and J genes are TRBV9 and TRBJ1-1, with D perhaps matching TRBD1 (5 bases). The CDR3 runs 15 residues. Deletions cut 0 bases from V and 6 bases from J, with 15 bases between. CDR1 is SGDLS and CDR2 is YYNGEE in the germline V gene. CDR3 sequence reads: CASSVGDGKRAEAFF. The CDR3, as DNA: TGTGCCAGCAGCGTAGGGGACGGCAAGAGGGCTGAAGCTTTCTTT.

The chain couples TRBV7-8 to TRBJ1-5; a possible D gene is TRBD1 (6 bases). With 5 bases removed from V and 1 base from J, the gap between germline ends came to 15 bases. The CDR3 consists of 16 residues. Germline V gene lookup returns CDR1 SGHVS and CDR2 FQNEAQ. The DNA for the CDR3 is TGTGCCAGCAGCAGGAACAGGGACCCGAGCAATCAGCCCCAGCATTTT. The encoded protein is CASSRNRDPSNQPQHF.

This clone was seen a single time. The V call is TRBV5-1, the J call TRBJ2-7, with D possibly TRBD2 on 6 matching bases. V was clipped by 0 bases and J by 2 bases, with 9 bases between them. This CDR3 contains 14 residues. Germline values: CDR1 SGHRS, CDR2 YFSETQ. The CDR3 is CASSLAGGTYEQYF. The CDR3 DNA sequence: TGCGCCAGCAGCTTGGCCGGGGGAACCTACGAGCAGTACTTC.